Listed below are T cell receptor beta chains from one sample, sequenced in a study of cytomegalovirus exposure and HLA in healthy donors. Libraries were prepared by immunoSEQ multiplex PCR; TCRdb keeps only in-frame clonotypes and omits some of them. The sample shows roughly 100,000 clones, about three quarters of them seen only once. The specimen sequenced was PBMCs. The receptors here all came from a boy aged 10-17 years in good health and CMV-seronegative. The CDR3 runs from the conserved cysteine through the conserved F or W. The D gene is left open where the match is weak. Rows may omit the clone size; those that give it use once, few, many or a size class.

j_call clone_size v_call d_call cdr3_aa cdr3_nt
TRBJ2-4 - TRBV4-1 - CASSQAGLLLAKNIQYF TGCGCCAGCAGCCAAGCTGGACTACTCCTAGCCAAAAACATTCAGTACTTC
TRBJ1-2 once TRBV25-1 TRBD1 CASSLAGGPGYTF TGTGCCAGCAGTCTCGCAGGGGGTCCTGGCTACACCTTC
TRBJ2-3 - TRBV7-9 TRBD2 CASSRLAGARDTQYF TGTGCCAGCAGCCGACTAGCGGGAGCTCGAGATACGCAGTATTTT
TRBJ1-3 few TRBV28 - CASGTSGNTIYF TGTGCAAGCGGGACATCGGGAAACACCATATATTTT
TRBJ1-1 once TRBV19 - CASSIISRNTEAFF TGTGCCAGTAGTATCATCTCGAGGAACACTGAAGCTTTCTTT
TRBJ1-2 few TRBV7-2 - CASSFREGGYTF TGTGCCAGCAGCTTCCGGGAAGGGGGCTACACCTTC
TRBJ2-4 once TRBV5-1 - CASSLSLGAGNIQYF TGCGCCAGCAGCTTGTCTCTAGGAGCAGGGAACATTCAGTACTTC
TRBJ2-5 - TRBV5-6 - CASRLTPLEARSETQYF TGTGCCAGCAGATTGACGCCCCTGGAGGCTCGCAGTGAGACCCAGTACTTC
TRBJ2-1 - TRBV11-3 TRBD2 CASSLRSGIWGNEQFF TGTGCCAGCAGCTTACGTAGCGGGATCTGGGGCAATGAGCAGTTCTTC
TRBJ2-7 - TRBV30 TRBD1 CAWESRDRGYEQYF TGTGCCTGGGAATCCCGGGACAGGGGCTACGAGCAGTACTTC
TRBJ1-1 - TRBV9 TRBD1 CASSVPRDRGNTEAFF TGTGCCAGCAGCGTACCCCGGGACAGGGGGAACACTGAAGCTTTCTTT
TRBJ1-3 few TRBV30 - CAWLPQVSGNTIYF TGTGCCTGGCTCCCACAGGTCTCTGGAAACACCATATATTTT
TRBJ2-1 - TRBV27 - CASSFSLNNEQFF TGTGCCAGCAGTTTTTCCCTAAACAATGAGCAGTTCTTC
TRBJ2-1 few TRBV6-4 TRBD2 CASSDGGAYNEQFF TGTGCCAGCAGTGACGGGGGGGCCTACAATGAGCAGTTCTTC
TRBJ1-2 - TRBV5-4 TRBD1 CASSSTGDKSNYGYTF TGTGCCAGCAGCTCAACAGGGGACAAATCTAACTATGGCTACACCTTC
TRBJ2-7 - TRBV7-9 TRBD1 CASSLEGTASSYEQYF TGTGCCAGCAGCTTAGAGGGGACAGCGAGCTCCTACGAGCAGTACTTC
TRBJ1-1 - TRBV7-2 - CASSLAASFTEAFF TGTGCCAGCAGCTTAGCCGCCAGTTTCACTGAAGCTTTCTTT
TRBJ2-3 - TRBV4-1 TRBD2 CASSPTSGITGDTQYF TGCGCCAGCAGCCCGACTAGCGGGATTACGGGGGATACGCAGTATTTT
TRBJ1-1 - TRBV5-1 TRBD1 CASSSQTGRNTEAFF TGCGCCAGCAGCTCCCAGACAGGGCGGAACACTGAAGCTTTCTTT
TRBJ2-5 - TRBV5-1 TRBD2 CASSLEGGGETQYF TGCGCCAGCAGCTTGGAGGGCGGGGGTGAAACCCAGTACTTC
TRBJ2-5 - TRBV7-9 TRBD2 CASSLGREAETQYF TGTGCCAGCAGCTTAGGTCGGGAGGCAGAGACCCAGTACTTC
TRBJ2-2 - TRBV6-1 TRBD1 CASSEAGGTTGELFF TGTGCCAGCAGTGAGGCAGGGGGCACCACCGGGGAGCTGTTTTTT
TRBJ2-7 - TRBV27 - CASRRQTTYEQYF TGTGCCAGCAGGAGACAAACGACCTACGAGCAGTACTTC
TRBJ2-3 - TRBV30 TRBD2 CAWSVPSGSYTQYF TGTGCCTGGAGTGTACCTAGCGGGAGTTATACGCAGTATTTT
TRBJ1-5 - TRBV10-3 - CATTRETYQPQHF TGTGCCACCACCCGGGAGACGTATCAGCCCCAGCATTTT
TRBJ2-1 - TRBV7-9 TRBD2 CASSRLAGVGNEQFF TGTGCCAGCAGCAGGCTAGCGGGTGTGGGCAATGAGCAGTTCTTC
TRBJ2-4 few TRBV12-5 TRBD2 CASGFGTSGENIQYF TGTGCTAGTGGTTTTGGGACTAGCGGCGAAAACATTCAGTACTTC
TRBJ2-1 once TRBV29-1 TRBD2 CSVPGTRFYNEQFF TGCAGCGTTCCCGGGACTAGATTTTACAATGAGCAGTTCTTC
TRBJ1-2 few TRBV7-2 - CASSLASGGAYGYTF TGTGCCAGCAGCTTAGCCTCGGGGGGGGCCTATGGCTACACCTTC
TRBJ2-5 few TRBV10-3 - CATEDPSRAFQETQYF TGTGCCACCGAAGACCCGAGCAGGGCATTTCAAGAGACCCAGTACTTC
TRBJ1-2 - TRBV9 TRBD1 CASSVAGGGDGYTF TGTGCCAGCAGCGTAGCAGGAGGGGGCGATGGCTACACCTTC
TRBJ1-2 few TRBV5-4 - CASSLSGGIGYTF TGTGCCAGCAGCTTGTCTGGGGGCATTGGCTACACCTTC
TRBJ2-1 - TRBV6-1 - CATVRGRNNEQFF TGTGCCACCGTGCGGGGGCGAAACAATGAGCAGTTCTTC